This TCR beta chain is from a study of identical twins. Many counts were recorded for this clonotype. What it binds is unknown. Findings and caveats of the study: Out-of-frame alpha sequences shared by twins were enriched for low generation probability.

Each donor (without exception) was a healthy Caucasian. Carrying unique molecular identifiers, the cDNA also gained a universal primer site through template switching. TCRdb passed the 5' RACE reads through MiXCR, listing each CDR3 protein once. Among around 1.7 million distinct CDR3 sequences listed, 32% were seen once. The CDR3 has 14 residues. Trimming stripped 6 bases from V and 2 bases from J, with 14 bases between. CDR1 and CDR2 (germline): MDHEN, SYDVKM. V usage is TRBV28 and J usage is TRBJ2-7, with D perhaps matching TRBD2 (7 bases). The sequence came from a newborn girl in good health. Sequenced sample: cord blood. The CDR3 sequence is CASRREGVTYEQYF. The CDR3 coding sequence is TGTGCCAGCAGGAGGGAGGGGGTAACCTACGAGCAGTACTTC.